Listed below are T cell receptor beta chains from one sample, sequenced in a study of blood T cell repertoires in COVID-19. Only in-frame clones appear in the TCRdb table, and some are missing; sequencing was by immunoSEQ multiplex PCR. The sample holds 65,000 to 100,000 clones, 80% to 90% seen once. The sequencing sample was made of peripheral blood. These receptors all stem from a man aged 50 to 59 with acute or convalescent COVID-19. The CDR3 runs from the conserved cysteine through the conserved F or W. The order of the fields is clone size, D gene, V gene, J gene, CDR3 DNA, CDR3 protein. D genes are given only for firm matches. Clone sizes are given selectively: once, few, many, or a class where the clone is expanded.

.	TRBD2	TRBV3-1/TRBV3-2	TRBJ2-1	TGTGCCAGCAGCCCCTCGGTAGCGGGGGGGAACAATGAGCAGTTCTTC	CASSPSVAGGNNEQFF
.	TRBD2	TRBV4-1	TRBJ2-3	TGCGCCAGCAGCCAAGAAGGGACTAGCGGGGCTACAGATACGCAGTATTTT	CASSQEGTSGATDTQYF
.	TRBD2	TRBV28	TRBJ2-1	TGTGCCAGCATCGTAGCGGGGGGCTCCCTCAATGAGCAGTTCTTC	CASIVAGGSLNEQFF
.	.	TRBV19	TRBJ1-1	TGTGCCAGTAGCAGAGACAGGAGCACTGAAGCTTTCTTT	CASSRDRSTEAFF
.	.	TRBV14	TRBJ1-6	TGTGCCAGCAGCCAAGAAACAGCTAATTCACCCCTCCACTTT	CASSQETANSPLHF
few	.	TRBV6-5	TRBJ1-1	TGTGCCAGCAGAAACCAGGGAGAAGCTTTCTTT	CASRNQGEAFF
few	.	TRBV19	TRBJ2-1	TGTGCCAGTAGCACAGTCAATGAGCAGTTCTTC	CASSTVNEQFF
.	.	TRBV7-7	TRBJ2-5	TGTGCTAGCAGCTTACGGGGGCAAGAGACCCAGTACTTC	CASSLRGQETQYF
.	.	TRBV7-9	TRBJ1-2	TGTGCCAGCAGCCGACAGGATTATGGCTACACCTTC	CASSRQDYGYTF
.	TRBD2	TRBV19	TRBJ2-1	TGTGCCAGTAAGCGACTAGCGGGGTACAATGAGCAGTTCTTC	CASKRLAGYNEQFF